This T cell receptor beta chain was found in a study of blood T cells in healthy people across ages. General observations from the study: CMV infection status of these donors was not known. Older individuals had lower TCR beta diversity per million T cells (the decline was roughly linear). Diversity was estimated from one million T cells, and these estimates were considered underestimates.

Extraction of total RNA produced a minimum of 5 micrograms from each sample. The germline V and J ends were trimmed by 7 bases and 9 bases, with 19 bases remaining between them. CDR1 SQVTM and CDR2 ANQGSEA come from the germline V gene. The CDR3 consists of 13 residues. Together with a sample-barcoded 5' primer, a J-beta primer mix was included in a second PCR lasting about 6 to 11 cycles. Using its own MiXCR run on the 5' RACE reads, TCRdb lists one record per CDR3 protein. This table has 380,000 or so distinct CDR3 sequences, about 52% appearing once. Turning to this clonotype: Its specificity is unknown.

Sequenced sample: blood. This receptor was obtained from a man in his sixties in good health. V gene TRBV29-1 combines with J gene TRBJ2-1, with D maybe TRBD2 (6 bases). This CDR3 reads CSAARDPGGEQFF. CDR3 DNA: TGCAGCGCGGCCCGGGACCCCGGGGGTGAGCAGTTCTTC.